What follows is one TCR beta chain and its context. Its antigen is unknown. CDR3 length: 17 residues. Looked up from germline, CDR1 is KGHDR and CDR2 is SFDVKD. Trimming stripped 4 bases from V and 3 bases from J, with 19 bases between. Study-level results: Tumor memory CD4+ T cell TCR gene usage clustered with blood and lymph node memory CD4+ cells and lymph node naive CD4+ cells. Larger-cohort validation covered only one TCR beta V-J rearrangement.

Semi-nested PCR with Nested Universal Primer A followed constant-region reverse priming of full-length variable regions. TCRdb re-analysed the 5' RACE reads in MiXCR, keeping a single row per CDR3 protein. The sample consists of over 30,000 distinct CDR3 sequences, roughly 24% of them appearing once. The chain carries TRBV24-1 and TRBJ2-3, with D tentatively TRBD1 or TRBD2 (5 bases each). The sequence derives from a female donor with breast cancer. The sequencing sample was made of naive CD4+ T cells sorted from a lymph node. The subset denotes: naive CD4+ T cells, CD4+CD45RA+CD25-. CDR3 region: CATSDPKVGGRTDTQYF. CDR3 coding DNA: TGTGCCACCAGTGACCCAAAAGTTGGGGGTAGAACAGATACGCAGTATTTT.